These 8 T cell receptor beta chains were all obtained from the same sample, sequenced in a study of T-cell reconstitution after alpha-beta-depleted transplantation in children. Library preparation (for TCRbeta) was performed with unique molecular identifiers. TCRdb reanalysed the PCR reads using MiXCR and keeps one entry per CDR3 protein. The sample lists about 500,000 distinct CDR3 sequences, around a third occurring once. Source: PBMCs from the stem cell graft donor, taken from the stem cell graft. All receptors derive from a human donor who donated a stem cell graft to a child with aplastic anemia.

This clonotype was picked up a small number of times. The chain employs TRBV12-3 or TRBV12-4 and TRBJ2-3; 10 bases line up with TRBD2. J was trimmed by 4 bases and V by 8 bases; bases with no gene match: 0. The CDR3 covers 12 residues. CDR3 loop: CASGTSADTQYF. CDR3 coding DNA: TGTGCCAGCGGGACTAGCGCAGATACGCAGTATTTT.

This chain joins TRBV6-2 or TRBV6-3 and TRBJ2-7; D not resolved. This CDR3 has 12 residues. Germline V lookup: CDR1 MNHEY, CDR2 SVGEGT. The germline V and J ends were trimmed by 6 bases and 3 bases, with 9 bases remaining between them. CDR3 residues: CASSPLGYEQYV. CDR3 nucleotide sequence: TGTGCCAGCAGCCCCCTAGGCTACGAGCAGTACGTC.

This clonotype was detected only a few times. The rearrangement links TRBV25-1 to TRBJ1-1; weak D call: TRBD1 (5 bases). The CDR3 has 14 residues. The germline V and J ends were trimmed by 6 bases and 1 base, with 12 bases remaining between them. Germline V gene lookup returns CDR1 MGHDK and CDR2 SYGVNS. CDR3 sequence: CASRLAGQNTEAFF. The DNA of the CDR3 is TGTGCCAGCAGACTTGCAGGGCAGAACACTGAAGCTTTCTTT.

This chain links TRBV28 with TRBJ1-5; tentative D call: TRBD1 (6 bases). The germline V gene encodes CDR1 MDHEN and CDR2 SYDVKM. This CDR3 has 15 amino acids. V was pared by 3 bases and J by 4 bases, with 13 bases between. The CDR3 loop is CASSLRGGWNQPQHF. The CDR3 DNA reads TGTGCCAGCAGTTTGAGGGGGGGGTGGAATCAGCCCCAGCATTTT.

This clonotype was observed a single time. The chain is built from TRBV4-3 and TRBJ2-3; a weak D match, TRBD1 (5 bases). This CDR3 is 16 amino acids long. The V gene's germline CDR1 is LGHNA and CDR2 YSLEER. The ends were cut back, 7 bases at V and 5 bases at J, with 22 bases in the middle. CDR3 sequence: CASTPSQGPTGDTQYF. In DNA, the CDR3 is TGCGCCAGCACTCCTTCGCAGGGCCCCACTGGAGATACGCAGTATTTT.

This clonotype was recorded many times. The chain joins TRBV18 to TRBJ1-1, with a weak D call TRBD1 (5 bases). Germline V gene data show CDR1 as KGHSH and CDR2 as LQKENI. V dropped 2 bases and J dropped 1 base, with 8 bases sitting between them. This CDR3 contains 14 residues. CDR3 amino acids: CASSPGRANTEAFF. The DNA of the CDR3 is TGTGCCAGCTCACCAGGCAGGGCGAACACTGAAGCTTTCTTT.

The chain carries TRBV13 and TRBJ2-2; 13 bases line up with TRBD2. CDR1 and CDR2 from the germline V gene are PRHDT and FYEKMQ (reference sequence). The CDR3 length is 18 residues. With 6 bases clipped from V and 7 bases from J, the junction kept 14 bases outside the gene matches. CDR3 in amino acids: CASRHTPGLAGRNGELFF. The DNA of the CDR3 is TGTGCCAGCAGACATACACCGGGACTAGCGGGAAGGAACGGGGAGCTGTTTTTT.

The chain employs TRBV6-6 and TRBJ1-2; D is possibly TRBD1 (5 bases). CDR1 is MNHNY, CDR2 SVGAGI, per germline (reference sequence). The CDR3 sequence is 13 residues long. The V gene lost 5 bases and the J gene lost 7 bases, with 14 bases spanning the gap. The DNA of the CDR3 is TGTGCCAGCAGTCACGGGGGGAGCGCTGGCTACACCTTC. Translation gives CASSHGGSAGYTF.